A selection of T cell receptor beta chains follows, all from one sample in a study of cytomegalovirus exposure and HLA in healthy donors. Sequencing used immunoSEQ multiplex PCR; TCRdb keeps in-frame clones, though not all of them. In total, the table holds approximately 80,000 clones. Sequences were obtained from PBMCs. Receptors originate from a woman aged 25 to 39 in good health and CMV-seronegative. CDR3s include the opening cysteine and the closing phenylalanine or tryptophan. The order of the fields is J gene, D gene, V gene, CDR3 length, CDR3 DNA, CDR3 protein. D genes are given only for firm matches.

TRBJ2-3 | . | TRBV7-9 | 16 | TGTGCCAGCAGCCTTACAGGTAGTGTTCGCCCAGATACGCAGTATTTT | CASSLTGSVRPDTQYF
TRBJ1-1 | TRBD1 | TRBV14 | 16 | TGTGCCAGCAGCCCGACGACAGGGTATTTGAACACTGAAGCTTTCTTT | CASSPTTGYLNTEAFF
TRBJ1-5 | TRBD1 | TRBV7-2 | 16 | TGTGCCAGCAGCCCTTCCGGGACAGGGATCCATCAGCCCCAGCATTTT | CASSPSGTGIHQPQHF
TRBJ1-3 | . | TRBV5-4 | 14 | TGTGCCAGCAGCCGAACAGGGATTGGAAACACCATATATTTT | CASSRTGIGNTIYF
TRBJ1-1 | TRBD1 | TRBV5-1 | 13 | TGCGCCAGCAGCTTTCTGGGACAGCGCGAAGCTTTCTTT | CASSFLGQREAFF
TRBJ2-1 | . | TRBV30 | 14 | TGTGCCTGGAGTGGGGACTTAACCGACAATGAGCAGTTCTTC | CAWSGDLTDNEQFF
TRBJ1-2 | TRBD1 | TRBV7-2 | 14 | TGTGCCAGCAGCCAGACAGGGGACAACTATGGCTACACCTTC | CASSQTGDNYGYTF
TRBJ2-4 | TRBD1 | TRBV5-4 | 12 | TGTGCCAGCAGCCCAGGGGGCACCATTCAGTACTTC | CASSPGGTIQYF
TRBJ1-1 | . | TRBV30 | 15 | TGTGCCGGGAGCCCTGGGGGGGCAAAGGATACTGAAGCTTTCTTT | CAGSPGGAKDTEAFF
TRBJ1-1 | TRBD1 | TRBV19 | 13 | TGTGCCAGTAGTATAGGGACAGGGACTGAAGCTTTCTTT | CASSIGTGTEAFF
TRBJ2-2 | . | TRBV6-5 | 15 | TGTGCCAGCAGTGTACAACAGGCGTACACCGGGGAGCTGTTTTTT | CASSVQQAYTGELFF
TRBJ2-1 | TRBD1 | TRBV5-5 | 14 | TGTGCCAGCATCCGGGACAGGCTATACAATGAGCAGTTCTTC | CASIRDRLYNEQFF
TRBJ2-5 | TRBD1 | TRBV29-1 | 12 | TGCAGCGTTAAAGACAGGGGAGAGACCCAGTACTTC | CSVKDRGETQYF
TRBJ1-3 | . | TRBV19 | 16 | TGTGCCAGTAGTATTTGGGGCGACCTCTCTGGAAACACCATATATTTT | CASSIWGDLSGNTIYF
TRBJ2-7 | TRBD2 | TRBV28 | 14 | TGTGCCAGCAGTCCCCGCCGGGGGGCCTACGAGCAGTACTTC | CASSPRRGAYEQYF
TRBJ1-2 | TRBD1 | TRBV5-6 | 15 | TGTGCCAGCAGCTTGGATTTAGGGGGCGGCTATGGCTACACCTTC | CASSLDLGGGYGYTF
TRBJ1-5 | TRBD1 | TRBV30 | 13 | TGTGCCTGGGCGACAGGGCGCAATCAGCCCCAGCATTTT | CAWATGRNQPQHF
TRBJ2-7 | . | TRBV6-5 | 16 | TGTGCCAGCAGTTACTCGCCCTCGGGGGTGGACTACGAGCAGTACTTC | CASSYSPSGVDYEQYF
TRBJ2-6 | . | TRBV30 | 12 | TGTGCCTGGTCGTTGGGGGCCAACGTCCTGACTTTC | CAWSLGANVLTF
TRBJ1-2 | . | TRBV7-8 | 12 | TGTGCCAGCAGCCCTGCCGCGGGGGCCTACACCTTC | CASSPAAGAYTF
TRBJ1-1 | . | TRBV6-1 | 17 | TGTGCCAGCAGTGAAGCTTTAGGGGTCGGGCTGAACACTGAAGCTTTCTTT | CASSEALGVGLNTEAFF
TRBJ2-2 | . | TRBV11-2 | 14 | TGTGCCAGCAGCTTAAGCAGGGTTGCCGGGGAGCTGTTTTTT | CASSLSRVAGELFF
TRBJ1-5 | . | TRBV6-5 | 13 | TGTGCCAGCAGCCCCTTTGAGGGTCAGCCCCAGCATTTT | CASSPFEGQPQHF
TRBJ2-2 | . | TRBV4-1 | 17 | TGCGCCAGCAGCCAAGGACAGATAAGCTTAATGGCCGGGGAGCTGTTTTTT | CASSQGQISLMAGELFF
TRBJ1-2 | TRBD1 | TRBV30 | 12 | TGTGCCTGGAGTGTACCACAGGGGCTGAACACCTTC | CAWSVPQGLNTF
TRBJ1-4 | . | TRBV4-2 | 15 | TGTGCCAGCAGCCAAGTATGGCGGAACAATGAAAAACTGTTTTTT | CASSQVWRNNEKLFF
TRBJ1-1 | TRBD1 | TRBV28 | 15 | TGTGCCAGTCATGACAGGGGGCTGGGGAACACTGAAGCTTTCTTT | CASHDRGLGNTEAFF
TRBJ2-3 | TRBD1 | TRBV5-1 | 15 | TGCGCCAGCAGCTTGGGGACAGGGCGGACAGATACGCAGTATTTT | CASSLGTGRTDTQYF
TRBJ2-7 | TRBD1 | TRBV29-1 | 12 | TGCAGCGAGGGGGACAGAGCCTACGAGCAGTACTTC | CSEGDRAYEQYF
TRBJ2-5 | . | TRBV30 | 13 | TGTGCCTGGAGTAGGCGGAACCAAGAGAACCAGTACTTC | CAWSRRNQENQYF
TRBJ2-3 | . | TRBV30 | 12 | TGTGCCTGGAGTACACACCTAGATACGCAGTATTTT | CAWSTHLDTQYF
TRBJ1-5 | . | TRBV19 | 15 | TGTGCCAGTAGGGGAGTTTCCCATAGCAATCAGCCCCAGCATTTT | CASRGVSHSNQPQHF
TRBJ1-2 | . | TRBV30 | 15 | TGTGCCTGGAGTGTACCCCGCAGGACAAACTATGGCTACACCTTC | CAWSVPRRTNYGYTF
TRBJ1-2 | . | TRBV6-1 | 15 | TGTGCCAGCAATAGAATAGGACAGAGGGACTATGGCTACACCTTC | CASNRIGQRDYGYTF
TRBJ2-7 | TRBD2 | TRBV16 | 15 | TGTGCCAGCAGCCCCATAGGGACTAGCGAAAGCGAGCAGTACTTC | CASSPIGTSESEQYF
TRBJ2-7 | TRBD2 | TRBV30 | 15 | TGTGCCTGGAGTGTACGCCGGGGGGGGGTCTACGAGCAGTACTTC | CAWSVRRGGVYEQYF
TRBJ2-2 | TRBD1 | TRBV7-9 | 16 | TGTGCCAGCAGCCCTTCCGGGACAGGGCGAACCGGGGAGCTGTTTTTT | CASSPSGTGRTGELFF
TRBJ1-2 | TRBD1 | TRBV29-1 | 13 | TGCAGCGCCCGGGGACAGGGGATGAGTGGCTACACCTTC | CSARGQGMSGYTF
TRBJ2-7 | TRBD1 | TRBV11-2 | 13 | TGTGCCAGCAGCGTCGGACAGGGCTACGAGCAGTACTTC | CASSVGQGYEQYF
TRBJ1-1 | TRBD1 | TRBV2 | 12 | TGTGCCAGCAGTGTCCGGGAAGGGGGCGGATTCTTT | CASSVREGGGFF
TRBJ2-7 | . | TRBV30 | 11 | TGTGCCTGGACAGATTCCTACGAGCAGTACTTC | CAWTDSYEQYF
TRBJ2-2 | . | TRBV23-1 | 13 | TGCGCCCACGGACAGCAAACCCACGGGGAGCTGTTTTTT | CAHGQQTHGELFF
TRBJ2-5 | TRBD2 | TRBV2 | 15 | TGTGCCAGCAGCGGGACTAGCGGGCTACAAGAGACCCAGTACTTC | CASSGTSGLQETQYF
TRBJ1-2 | . | TRBV29-1 | 16 | TGCAGCGTTGAAGTCCCGGGAGGAAGGACTAACTATGGCTACACCTTC | CSVEVPGGRTNYGYTF